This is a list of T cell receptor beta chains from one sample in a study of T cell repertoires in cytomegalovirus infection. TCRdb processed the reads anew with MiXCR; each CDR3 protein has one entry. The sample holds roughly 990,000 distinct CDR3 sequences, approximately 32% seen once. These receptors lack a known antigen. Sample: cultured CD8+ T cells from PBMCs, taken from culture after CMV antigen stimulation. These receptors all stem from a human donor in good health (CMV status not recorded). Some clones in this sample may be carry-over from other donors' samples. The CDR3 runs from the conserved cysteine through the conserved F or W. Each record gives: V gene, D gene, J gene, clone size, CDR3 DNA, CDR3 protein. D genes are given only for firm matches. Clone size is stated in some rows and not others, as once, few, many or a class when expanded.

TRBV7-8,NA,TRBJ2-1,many,TGTGCCAGCAGCTTAGGGACGCAGTTCTACAATGAGCAGTTCTTC,CASSLGTQFYNEQFF
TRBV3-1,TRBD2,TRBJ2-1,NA,TGTGCCAGCAGCCAAGCTAGCGGGGCCCAGCCCAATGAGCAGTTCTTC,CASSQASGAQPNEQFF
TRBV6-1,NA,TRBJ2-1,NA,TGTGCCAGCAGATCGAGGGGGGGCACCTACAATGAGCAGTTCTTC,CASRSRGGTYNEQFF
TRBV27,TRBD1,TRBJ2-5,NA,TGTGCCAGCAGTGCCCGAGACAGGGGGCTTTTTGAGACCCAGTACTTC,CASSARDRGLFETQYF
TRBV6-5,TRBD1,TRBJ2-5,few,TGTGCCAGCAGTTACTCGACAGGGGGGCTGGTACAAGAGACCCAGTACTTC,CASSYSTGGLVQETQYF
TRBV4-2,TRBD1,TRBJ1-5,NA,TGTGCCAGCAGCCAACCGGGACAGGGGGCGAGGGATCAGCCCCAGCATTTT,CASSQPGQGARDQPQHF
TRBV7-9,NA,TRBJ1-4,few,TGTGCCAGCAGCTTAGTGTCAACTAATGAAAAACTGTTTTTT,CASSLVSTNEKLFF
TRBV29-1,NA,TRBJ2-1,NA,TGCAGCAACACCGATGGCTCCTACAATGAGCAGTTCTTC,CSNTDGSYNEQFF
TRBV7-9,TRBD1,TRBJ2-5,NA,TGTGCCAGCAGCTTAGTGAGAGGGGACAGACGTACCAAGAGAACCCAGTACTTC,CASSLVRGDRRTKRTQYF
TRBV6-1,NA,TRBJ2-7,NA,TGTGCCAGCAGCCGGGGCGATTTCGTCGAGCAGTACTTC,CASSRGDFVEQYF
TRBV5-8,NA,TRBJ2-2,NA,TGTGCCAGCAGCTTGGATGAGGGGGAGAACGGGGAGCTGTTTTTT,CASSLDEGENGELFF
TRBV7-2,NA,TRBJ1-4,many,TGTGCCAGCAGCTTATTGAGACAATCAACTAATGAAAAACTGTTTTTT,CASSLLRQSTNEKLFF
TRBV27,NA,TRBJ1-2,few,TGTGCCAGCAGTTTTGTGGACGGATATGGCTACACCTTC,CASSFVDGYGYTF
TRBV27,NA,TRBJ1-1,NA,TGTGCCAGCAGTTTATTGGGGGGGCCAAACACTGAAGCTTTCTTT,CASSLLGGPNTEAFF
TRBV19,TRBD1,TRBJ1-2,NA,TGTGCCAGTAGTATACCCCGGACAGGTCGCGGGTACTATGGCTACACCTTC,CASSIPRTGRGYYGYTF
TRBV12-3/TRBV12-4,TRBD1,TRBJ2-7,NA,TGTGCCAGCAGCCGTGACAGGGCCCCTGATCCCTACGAGCAGTACTTC,CASSRDRAPDPYEQYF
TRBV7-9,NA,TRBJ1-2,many,TGTGCCAGCATCACCTCAACGGAGCTAGATGGCTACACCTTC,CASITSTELDGYTF
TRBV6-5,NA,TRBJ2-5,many,TGTGCCAGCAGTCCCGGGTACCAAGAGACCCAGTACTTC,CASSPGYQETQYF
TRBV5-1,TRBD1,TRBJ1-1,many,TGCGCCAGCAGCGGTGGACAGGGAAACACTGAAGCTTTCTTT,CASSGGQGNTEAFF
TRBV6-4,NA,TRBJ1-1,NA,TGTGCCAGCAGTGACTCGATACAAGCTTTCTTT,CASSDSIQAFF
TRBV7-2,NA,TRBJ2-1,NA,TGTGCCAGCAGCATGGGCTCCTACAATGAGCAGTTCTTC,CASSMGSYNEQFF
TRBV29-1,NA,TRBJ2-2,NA,TGCAGCGTTGAAGGCGGGGGACAGGCGATCACCGGGGAGCTGTTTTTT,CSVEGGGQAITGELFF
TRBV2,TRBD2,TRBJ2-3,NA,TGTGCCAGCAGTGAAGCTAGCGGGGTGTTAGATACGCAGTATTTT,CASSEASGVLDTQYF
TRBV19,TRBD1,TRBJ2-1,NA,TGTGCCAGTAGTATATACAGGGGGCAAGAGCAGTTCTTC,CASSIYRGQEQFF
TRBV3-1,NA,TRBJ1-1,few,TGTGCCAGCAGCCAAGATCTACGGACTGAAGCTTTCTTT,CASSQDLRTEAFF
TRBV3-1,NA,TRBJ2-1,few,TGTGCCAGCAGTCCCAAGGGGGGGAGCTCCTACAATGAGCAGTTCTTC,CASSPKGGSSYNEQFF
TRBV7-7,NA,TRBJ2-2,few,TGTGCTAGCAGCCCCGGGGACCCGAACACCGGGGAGCTGTTTTTT,CASSPGDPNTGELFF
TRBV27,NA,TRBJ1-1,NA,TGTGCCAGCAGTTTGGATTGGGGGACGTTCACTGAAGCTTTCTTT,CASSLDWGTFTEAFF
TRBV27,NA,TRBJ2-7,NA,TGTGCCAGCAGTTTGCTACAGCCTGCCGAGCAGTACTTC,CASSLLQPAEQYF
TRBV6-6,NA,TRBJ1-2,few,TGTGCCAGCAGTTACTCCCCAATCCATGGCTTCCGCGGCTACACCTTC,CASSYSPIHGFRGYTF
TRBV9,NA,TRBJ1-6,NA,TGTGCCAGCAGCGTAGGAGACCGAAATTCACCCCTCCACTTT,CASSVGDRNSPLHF
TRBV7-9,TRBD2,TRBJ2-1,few,TGTGCCAGCACCCCATCTAGCGGGGGGACTTACAATGAGCAGTTCTTC,CASTPSSGGTYNEQFF
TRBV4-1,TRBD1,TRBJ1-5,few,TGCGCCAGCAGCCGAGAGACAGGGGTTGGTAATCAGCCCCAGCATTTT,CASSRETGVGNQPQHF
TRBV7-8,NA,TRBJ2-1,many,TGTGCCAGCAGCTTAGCGGGTATACGGAATGAGCAGTTCTTC,CASSLAGIRNEQFF
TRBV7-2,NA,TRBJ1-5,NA,TGTGCCAGCAGCTCCGGGGGCCTTTATAGCAATCAGCCCCAGCATTTT,CASSSGGLYSNQPQHF
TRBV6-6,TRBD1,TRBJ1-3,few,TGTGCCAGCAGTTACCCGACTGGGACAGGGGGTCTCGGGAGCTCTGGAAACACCATATATTTT,CASSYPTGTGGLGSSGNTIYF
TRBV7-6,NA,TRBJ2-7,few,TGTGCCAGCAGCTTAGCGGAGGAGAGCGGTGGTTACGAGCAGTACTTC,CASSLAEESGGYEQYF